Listed below are T cell receptor beta chains from one sample, sequenced in a study of human T cells and chemical hapten exposure. Each CDR3 protein is one row after TCRdb ran MiXCR on the RACE reads. This sample carries about 98,000 distinct CDR3 sequences, under 14% of them seen once, and the ten largest clones take approximately 3.1%. This specimen was whole blood, taken in connection with sensitization to the hapten diphenylcyclopropenone (DPC). The receptors originated from a woman aged 55-75 years with alopecia areata. Some clones in this sample may be carry-over from other donors' samples. The CDR3 runs from the conserved cysteine through the conserved F or W. D genes are given only for firm matches. Clone size is shown for a subset of rows, as once, few, many or a class of expanded clone.

CDR3 protein	CDR3 DNA	V gene	D gene	clone size	J gene
CASSLETGYRDTQYF	TGTGCCAGCAGCTTAGAGACAGGATACCGCGATACGCAGTATTTT	TRBV11-2	.	.	TRBJ2-3
CASKGQSGLGEQYF	TGTGCCAGCAAGGGTCAGTCAGGACTGGGCGAGCAGTACTTC	TRBV14	.	few	TRBJ2-7
CASSQGAGGAYEKLFF	TGTGCCAGCAGCCAGGGGGCCGGGGGCGCTTACGAAAAACTGTTTTTT	TRBV7-9	TRBD1	few	TRBJ1-4
CSVHASGGNEQFF	TGCAGTGTTCACGCTAGCGGGGGGAATGAGCAGTTCTTC	TRBV20-1	TRBD2	few	TRBJ2-1
CASSLGAGSNQPQHF	TGCGCCAGCAGCTTGGGGGCCGGTAGCAATCAGCCCCAGCATTTT	TRBV5-1	.	.	TRBJ1-5
CASSPSGGVGTDTQYF	TGTGCCAGCAGCCCGAGCGGGGGGGTAGGCACAGATACGCAGTATTTT	TRBV9	TRBD2	few	TRBJ2-3
CASSSGTGSETQYF	TGCGCCAGCAGCTCCGGGACAGGGAGTGAGACCCAGTACTTC	TRBV5-1	TRBD1	many	TRBJ2-5
CASSLDRRDGYTF	TGTGCCAGCAGCTTAGATCGGCGAGATGGCTACACCTTC	TRBV13	.	many	TRBJ1-2
CATSSGGDEQYF	TGTGCCACCAGCTCCGGGGGCGACGAGCAGTACTTC	TRBV15	.	.	TRBJ2-7
CASSFEGNYGYTF	TGTGCCAGCAGTTTCGAGGGGAACTATGGCTACACCTTC	TRBV12-3/TRBV12-4	.	.	TRBJ1-2
CAWKRAGNTIYF	TGTGCCTGGAAGCGTGCTGGAAACACCATATATTTT	TRBV30	.	many	TRBJ1-3
CASSQALGQIYGYTF	TGCGCCAGCAGCCAAGCTTTGGGGCAGATCTATGGCTACACCTTC	TRBV4-1	.	few	TRBJ1-2
CASSSRGQRTEAFF	TGTGCCAGCAGCTCTCGGGGACAGAGGACTGAAGCTTTCTTT	TRBV7-2	TRBD1	few	TRBJ1-1
CASSLNSPLHF	TGTGCCAGCAGTTTAAATTCACCCCTCCACTTT	TRBV7-2	.	.	TRBJ1-6
CASSQDSRPGRPQHF	TGTGCCAGCAGCCAAGATTCGAGACCGGGTAGGCCCCAGCATTTT	TRBV3-1	.	.	TRBJ1-5
CASSLDGGGSTDTQYF	TGCGCCAGCAGCTTGGATGGCGGGGGCAGCACAGATACGCAGTATTTT	TRBV5-1	.	few	TRBJ2-3
CATGGGTGIGRYNEQFF	TGTGCCACGGGCGGAGGAACAGGGATAGGCAGATACAATGAGCAGTTCTTC	TRBV15	.	.	TRBJ2-1
CASSLSRGGAPDTQYF	TGTGCCAGCAGCTTGTCTAGAGGGGGGGCCCCAGATACGCAGTATTTT	TRBV5-4	.	few	TRBJ2-3